These 10 T cell receptor beta chains were sequenced from one sample in a study of blood T cell repertoires in COVID-19 (TCRdb year 2020). The library was made by the immunoSEQ multiplex PCR assay. The table comes from immuneACCESS by way of TCRdb, which keeps in-frame sequences with V and J called. Part of the clones is missing from these tables; in studies checked, under half for an unresolved V gene and the rest for unknown reasons. The sample table contains under 300,000 clones; only one count was recorded for around 89% of them. The ten largest account for approximately 2% of the sample. Material for sequencing was PBMCs or T cells enriched from blood (not recorded which). The receptor set was obtained from a woman aged 55-75 years in a cohort exposed to, infected with or recovered from COVID-19 (not recorded which).

This clone turned up a few times. The rearrangement links TRBV4-2 to TRBJ1-5; 9 bases align to TRBD1. CDR1 and CDR2 (germline): LGHNA, YNFKEQ. Unmatched junction bases numbered 8, after V lost 0 bases and J lost 8 bases. The CDR3 contains 16 residues. CDR3 DNA: TGTGCCAGCAGCCAAGAAACACAGGGGGCCAGGGAGCCCCAGCATTTT. Residues: CASSQETQGAREPQHF.

The chain employs TRBV7-8 and TRBJ1-2; D is undetermined. The V gene lost 1 base and the J gene lost 2 bases, with 11 bases spanning the gap. CDR1 and CDR2 (germline): SGHVS, FQNEAQ. The CDR3 runs to 15 residues. CDR3 sequence: CASSLGYSQNYGYTF. In DNA form, the CDR3 reads TGTGCCAGCAGCTTAGGCTACAGCCAAAACTATGGCTACACCTTC.

The chain is built from TRBV28 and TRBJ1-5; D unresolved. The V gene lost 2 bases and the J gene lost 8 bases, with 16 bases spanning the gap. CDR1 is MDHEN and CDR2 is SYDVKM in the germline V gene. CDR3 length: 15 residues. As DNA, the CDR3 is TGTGCCAGCAGTTTACCGACACCTTCGGGGAAGCCCCAGCATTTT. It is translated as CASSLPTPSGKPQHF.

This chain connects TRBV6-5 to TRBJ2-7; D not resolved. Per germline, CDR1 MNHEY and CDR2 SVGAGI. This CDR3 region has 11 residues. V was trimmed by 5 bases and J by 7 bases, leaving 9 bases between them. The CDR3 DNA is TGTGCCAGCAGTACCGAGAGGGAGCAGTACTTC. It codes for CASSTEREQYF.

The rearrangement links TRBV28 to TRBJ1-1; no definite D call. Trimming shortened V by 3 bases and J by 4 bases, and 12 bases separated the two germline ends. CDR3 length: 14 residues. Germline CDR1 and CDR2: MDHEN and SYDVKM. In nucleotides, the CDR3 is TGTGCCAGCAGTTTTTTCGGGAGCGGCACTGAAGCTTTCTTT. Its translation: CASSFFGSGTEAFF.

The rearrangement joins TRBV25-1 to TRBJ2-1; TRBD1 is a possible D gene (5 bases). CDR3 length: 13 residues. V was cut by 3 bases and J by 5 bases, with 8 bases left in between. Germline V gene sequence: CDR1 MGHDK, CDR2 SYGVNS. The DNA for the CDR3 is TGTGCCAGCAGTGATGGGGCAGACAATGAGCAGTTCTTC. It is translated as CASSDGADNEQFF.

V usage is TRBV30 and J usage is TRBJ2-3; D is uncertain. The V end was cut by 1 base, the J end by 2 bases, with 16 bases between. Germline CDR1 reads GTSNPN; CDR2 reads SVGIG (reference sequence). The CDR3 extends over 16 amino acids. The CDR3 is CAWSGLADEFTDTQYF. The CDR3 DNA follows: TGTGCCTGGAGTGGGTTGGCAGATGAATTCACAGATACGCAGTATTTT.

This clone has a single count. This chain uses TRBV15 with TRBJ2-7, with 7 nucleotides matching TRBD1. This CDR3 region has 17 residues. Trimming removed 2 bases from V and 6 bases from J; junction bases left unmatched: 16. CDR1 is LNHNV and CDR2 is YYDKDF in the germline V gene (reference sequence). CDR3 coding DNA: TGTGCCACCAGCAGACCTCCCTCAACAGGGGAAGGTGGCGAGCAGTACTTC. Translated, it gives CATSRPPSTGEGGEQYF.

J is TRBJ2-2 and V is TRBV7-3, with TRBD2 identical over 14 bases. The V gene end was trimmed by 5 bases and the J gene end by 7 bases; junction bases not matched to a gene: 9. This CDR3 contains 17 residues. Germline CDR1 is SGHTA and CDR2 is FQGTGA. CDR3 amino acids: CASSPGLAGASDGELFF. The CDR3 coding sequence is TGTGCCAGCAGCCCGGGACTAGCGGGAGCGTCTGACGGGGAGCTGTTTTTT.

This chain uses TRBV18 with TRBJ2-7; D is undetermined. V gave up 0 bases and J gave up 3 bases, with 6 bases separating them. The CDR3 runs 13 residues. CDR1 KGHSH and CDR2 LQKENI come from the germline V gene. The CDR3 protein is CASSPPADYEQYF. CDR3 sequence (DNA): TGTGCCAGCTCACCACCTGCAGACTACGAGCAGTACTTC.